These 14 T cell receptor beta chains were sequenced from one sample in a study of blood T cells in healthy people across ages (dated by TCRdb to 2015 to 2017). Library prep was done by 5' RACE. Instrument used: Illumina HiSeq 2500. The second PCR ran for about 7 to 11 cycles and used a J-beta primer mix along with a sample-barcoded 5' primer. TCRdb reprocessing: public reads trimmed at Q25 with fastp, clones called with MiXCR, in-frame beta chains kept. Here each entry gathers all rows of one CDR3 protein and keeps the most common genes and DNA. The sample table holds over a million distinct CDR3 sequences, of which 35% to 55% were seen once. 18% of the sample lies in the top ten. The sequenced sample was blood. Source of these receptors: a woman aged 55-75 years in good health.

This rearrangement joins TRBV2 to TRBJ1-4; D might be TRBD1 (6 bases). CDR1 SNHLY and CDR2 FYNNEI come from the germline V gene. The germline V and J ends were trimmed by 4 bases and 8 bases, with 14 bases remaining between them. The CDR3 totals 14 residues. CDR3 sequence (DNA): TGTGCCAGCAGTGTCACAGGGTCTGTGGAAAAACTGTTTTTT. Its protein is CASSVTGSVEKLFF.

The J gene is TRBJ1-1, the V gene TRBV2; no clear D gene. There are 12 residues in the CDR3. Germline V gene sequence: CDR1 SNHLY, CDR2 FYNNEI. The chain's CDR3 is CVSPSGFTEAFF. The CDR3 nucleotides read TGTGTCAGTCCCTCGGGGTTCACTGAAGCTTTCTTT.

The V call is TRBV3-1, the J call TRBJ2-7; 10 nucleotides agree with TRBD1. V dropped 7 bases and J dropped 6; count of bases not matched to a gene: 12. The CDR3 loop spans 15 amino acids. Looked up from germline, CDR1 is LGHDT and CDR2 is YNNKEL (reference sequence). The CDR3 coding sequence is TGTGCCAGCACGCTAGGTAGACAGGGGGCTGCCGAGCAGTACTTC. This codes for CASTLGRQGAAEQYF.

The CDR3 nucleotides read TGCGCCAGCAGTAGGGTGCCCGAGCGCGAGCAGTACTTC. This codes for CASSRVPEREQYF. The rearrangement uses TRBV10-1 and TRBJ2-7; no clear D. Looked up from germline, CDR1 is WNHNN and CDR2 is SYGVQD (reference sequence). Trimming cost V 5 bases and J 6 bases, with 14 bases left between them. This CDR3 is 13 amino acids long.

The chain uses TRBV29-1 and TRBJ1-4, with a possible D match to TRBD1 (5 bases). Germline V lookup: CDR1 SQVTM, CDR2 ANQGSEA. CDR3 size: 13 residues. The V gene lost 0 bases and the J gene lost 8 bases, with 10 bases spanning the gap. CDR3 DNA sequence: TGCAGCGTTGAAGAGCCAGGGAGAGAAAAACTGTTTTTT. This encodes CSVEEPGREKLFF.

The chain carries TRBV29-1 and TRBJ1-2, with unresolved D. Germline values: CDR1 SQVTM, CDR2 ANQGSEA. The CDR3 contains 12 residues. The CDR3 DNA reads TGCGGTGACCCGGGCGGCAACTATGGCTACACCTTC. The encoded protein is CGDPGGNYGYTF.

This chain links TRBV9 with TRBJ1-2, with D possibly being TRBD1 (6 bases). Germline V lookup: CDR1 SGDLS, CDR2 YYNGEE. V lost 0 bases to trimming and J lost 0 bases, with 15 bases between them. The CDR3 is 17 residues long. The CDR3 DNA sequence: TGTGCCAGCAGCGTAGATCAGGGGACCATCACTAACTATGGCTACACCTTC. Translating gives CASSVDQGTITNYGYTF. Supplemented by reference TRBV9 and TRBJ1-2, the full variable domain reads DSGVTQTPKHLITATGQRVTLRCSPRSGDLSVYWYQQSLDQGLQFLIQYYNGEERAKGNILERFSAQQFPDLHSELNLSSLELGDSALYFCASSVDQGTITNYGYTFGSGTRLTVV.

As for this clonotype: A read error may be the cause here, since a much bigger clone is one base away. This chain connects TRBV27 to TRBJ2-4; 9 bases are shared with TRBD1. The DNA end is a closer match to TRBJ2-5, so the J assignment may be wrong. The CDR3 loop spans 15 amino acids. Per the germline V gene, CDR1 is MNHEY and CDR2 is SMNVEV (reference sequence). CDR3 sequence reads: CASSWGTGRGETQYF. The CDR3 nucleotides are TGTGCCAGCAGTTGGGGGACAGGGAGGGGGGAGACCCAGTACTTC.

The rearrangement links TRBV9 to TRBJ2-1; no firm D call. The germline V gene has CDR1 SGDLS and CDR2 YYNGEE. There are 14 residues in the CDR3. Trimming removed 3 bases from V and 7 bases from J, with 14 bases in between. This chain's CDR3 is CASSDTHPMNEQFF. The DNA for the CDR3 is TGTGCCAGCAGCGATACACATCCCATGAATGAGCAGTTCTTC.

The chain links TRBV2 to TRBJ2-4; no definite D call. The J call may be incorrect, as the DNA end agrees better with TRBJ2-7. The CDR3 spans 15 residues. CDR1 and CDR2 from the germline V gene are SNHLY and FYNNEI. CDR3 sequence: CASSDNDVPSGEQYF. In DNA form, the CDR3 reads TGTGCCAGCAGTGACAACGACGTACCCTCAGGCGAGCAGTACTTC.

On this clonotype itself: One junction end disagrees with the germline gene, perhaps due to a read error. In DNA form, the CDR3 reads TGTGCCAGCAGCCCCCGGACAGGTACCAACTATGGCAACACCTTC. Encoded protein: CASSPRTGTNYGNTF. V is TRBV9 and J is TRBJ1-2, with 7 bases matching TRBD1. Germline V gene sequence: CDR1 SGDLS, CDR2 YYNGEE. The CDR3 contains 15 residues.

The rearrangement joins TRBV28 to TRBJ2-1, with 7 bases fitting TRBD1. The CDR3 extends over 17 amino acids. V was clipped by 4 bases and J by 7 bases; unmatched bases: 16. Germline CDR1 and CDR2: MDHEN and SYDVKM. The chain's CDR3 is CASSSPYLDRVRNEQFF. CDR3 in DNA: TGTGCCAGCAGTTCCCCCTATCTAGACAGGGTAAGAAATGAGCAGTTCTTC.

A few counts support this clonotype. The chain links TRBV13 to TRBJ2-7, with a tentative D call TRBD2 (6 bases). V was trimmed by 0 bases and J by 7 bases, leaving 10 bases between them. The CDR3 length is 13 residues. CDR1 and CDR2 from the germline V gene are PRHDT and FYEKMQ (reference sequence). The CDR3 sequence: CASSLGDYAEQYF. DNA for the CDR3: TGTGCCAGCAGCTTAGGGGACTACGCAGAGCAGTACTTC.

The CDR3 DNA follows: TGTGCCAGCAGCAAAGAACCGGGAGTCAATGAGCAGTTCTTC. Translated, it gives CASSKEPGVNEQFF. The V gene is TRBV7-6, the J gene TRBJ2-1; D might be TRBD2 (6 bases). V lost 5 bases, J lost 6 bases, and 14 bases lay in between. The germline V gene has CDR1 SGHVS and CDR2 FNYEAQ. This CDR3 has 14 amino acids. Looking up the rest from reference TRBV7-6 and TRBJ2-1 gives the full variable domain: GAGVSQSPRYKVTKRGQDVALRCDPISGHVSLYWYRQALGQGPEFLTYFNYEAQQDKSGLPNDRFSAERPEGSISTLTIQRTEQRDSAMYRCASSKEPGVNEQFFGPGTRLTVL.